These 25 T cell receptor beta chains were sequenced from one sample in a study of blood T cell repertoires in COVID-19. Sequencing was performed with immunoSEQ multiplex PCR; in TCRdb, only in-frame clones are kept and a portion is missing. The sample lists 200,000 to 300,000 clones; 84% were seen once. Sequencing was carried out using peripheral blood. Receptors originate from a man aged 55 to 70 with acute or convalescent COVID-19.

This clone was counted a single time. The gene calls are TRBV28 and TRBJ2-1, with a tentative D call TRBD2 (5 bases). This CDR3 is 13 amino acids long. CDR1 is MDHEN and CDR2 is SYDVKM in the germline V gene. The ends were cut back, 4 bases at V and 9 bases at J, with 13 bases in the middle. The CDR3 coding sequence is TGTGCCAGCAGTTCCCATAGCGTACCTGAGCAGTTCTTC. It codes for CASSSHSVPEQFF.

The chain links TRBV6-5 to TRBJ1-4; the match to TRBD1 covers 7 bases. The V segment lost 4 bases and the J segment 4 bases; nucleotides outside the gene matches: 9. CDR1 and CDR2 (germline): MNHEY, SVGAGI. The length of the CDR3 is 16 residues. CDR3: CASSLAPGQSNEKLFF. The DNA of the CDR3 is TGTGCCAGCAGTTTGGCCCCGGGACAGAGTAATGAAAAACTGTTTTTT.

The gene calls are TRBV27 and TRBJ1-2; 9 positions match TRBD1. This CDR3 comprises 15 residues. The V segment lost 3 bases and the J segment 4 bases; nucleotides outside the gene matches: 6. Germline V gene lookup returns CDR1 MNHEY and CDR2 SMNVEV (reference sequence). As DNA, the CDR3 is TGTGCCAGCAGTTTTAGTGCGGGACAGGGCTATGGCTACACCTTC. This encodes CASSFSAGQGYGYTF.

The rearrangement links TRBV12-5 to TRBJ2-7, with D unclear. This CDR3 comprises 12 residues. Trimming shortened V by 11 bases and J by 3 bases, and 14 bases separated the two germline ends. Germline CDR1 is LGHNT and CDR2 is FRNRAP. This chain's CDR3 is CASRGPNYEQYF. The CDR3 DNA reads TGTGCTTCTCGTGGCCCAAACTACGAGCAGTACTTC.

The rearrangement links TRBV5-1 to TRBJ2-3, with TRBD2 matching over 14 bases. CDR1 SGHRS and CDR2 YFSETQ come from the germline V gene. V dropped 5 bases and J dropped 0; count of bases not matched to a gene: 8. The CDR3 is 18 amino acids. CDR3 nucleotide sequence: TGCGCCAGCAGGACCGGGACTAGCGGGGGTGCTAGCACAGATACGCAGTATTTT. This sequence encodes CASRTGTSGGASTDTQYF.

The gene calls are TRBV19 and TRBJ1-5; D not certain. Trimming took off 3 bases at V and 2 bases at J, with 20 bases between the two ends. Per the germline V gene, CDR1 is LNHDA and CDR2 is SQIVND (reference sequence). This CDR3 contains 18 residues. CDR3: CASSIEGLVLLGNQPQHF. CDR3 DNA sequence: TGTGCCAGTAGTATTGAGGGTCTCGTCCTATTGGGCAATCAGCCCCAGCATTTT.

The chain employs TRBV3-1 (or the pseudogene TRBV3-2) and TRBJ2-7; TRBD2 matches 8 bases. Looked up from germline, CDR1 is LGHDT and CDR2 is YNNKEL (reference sequence). V lost 4 bases to trimming and J lost 5 bases; unmatched junction nucleotides: 4. CDR3 length equals 13 residues. CDR3 sequence reads: CASSRLRGDEQYF. The CDR3 nucleotides are TGTGCCAGCAGCCGCTTGCGGGGGGACGAGCAGTACTTC.

This chain connects TRBV7-9 to TRBJ2-1; TRBD2 agrees at 8 bases. The CDR3 sequence is 16 residues long. The germline V gene encodes CDR1 SEHNR and CDR2 FQNEAQ (reference sequence). The J segment lost 4 bases and the V segment lost 5 bases, leaving 10 bases of the junction unmatched. The CDR3 bases are TGTGCCAGCAGCAAAAGACTAGCGCGCGATTACAATGAGCAGTTCTTC. Its protein is CASSKRLARDYNEQFF.

The gene calls are TRBV12-1 and TRBJ1-1; the table's D call, TRBD1, has no DNA check behind it. TRBV12-1 is an annotated pseudogene. The CDR3 length is 16 residues. CDR3 protein: CASSFGDRGRDTEAFF. In nucleotides, the CDR3 is TGTGCCAGCAGCTTTGGGGACAGGGGTCGGGACACTGAAGCTTTCTTT.

The chain combines TRBV18 with TRBJ2-2; 12 bases agree with TRBD2. The CDR3 extends over 18 amino acids. CDR1 is KGHSH, CDR2 LQKENI, per germline. With 6 bases clipped from V and 4 bases from J, the junction kept 12 bases outside the gene matches. The chain's CDR3 is CASSPPGLAGGVTGELFF. CDR3 sequence (DNA): TGTGCCAGCTCCCCCCCCGGGCTAGCGGGGGGGGTCACCGGGGAGCTGTTTTTT.

The V and J genes are TRBV6-5 and TRBJ1-1, with D possibly being TRBD1 (6 bases). The germline V gene encodes CDR1 MNHEY and CDR2 SVGAGI. The CDR3 is made up of 14 amino acids. Deletions cut 6 bases from V and 1 base from J, with 12 bases between. The CDR3, as DNA: TGTGCCAGCAGCATTGGACAGCAGAACACTGAAGCTTTCTTT. Its protein is CASSIGQQNTEAFF.

To note about this clone: A junction end diverges from the germline sequence, so it may reflect a read error. The chain joins TRBV6-6 to TRBJ2-3, with 8 bases identical to TRBD2. This CDR3 region has 22 residues. Germline V gives CDR1 MNHNY, CDR2 SVGAGI (reference sequence). CDR3 bases: TGTGCCTGCAGCTACCGGACAGCGTTCCCCGCCGTGCTTAGCGGGAATACAGATACGCAGTATTTT. Its protein is CACSYRTAFPAVLSGNTDTQYF.

The genes are TRBV7-3 and TRBJ2-7, with D possibly matching TRBD2 (6 bases). The ends were cut back, 1 base at V and 6 bases at J, with 10 bases in the middle. From germline, CDR1 is SGHTA and CDR2 FQGTGA. The CDR3 sequence is 13 residues long. The DNA for the CDR3 is TGTGCCAGCAGCTTAATCTACGGGGGCGAGCAGTACTTC. It yields the protein CASSLIYGGEQYF. The variable domain in full, with the rest retrieved from reference TRBV7-3 and TRBJ2-7, is GAGVSQTPSNKVTEKGKYVELRCDPISGHTALYWYRQSLGQGPEFLIYFQGTGAADDSGLPNDRFFAVRPEGSVSTLKIQRTERGDSAVYLCASSLIYGGEQYFGPGTRLTVT.

In its sample, this clone was seen once. The chain is built from TRBV24-1 and TRBJ1-5; D gene uncertain. CDR1 and CDR2 from the germline V gene are KGHDR and SFDVKD. The CDR3 spans 13 residues. The ends were cut back, 5 bases at V and 0 bases at J, with 4 bases in the middle. CDR3: CATSANSNQPQHF. Here the CDR3 DNA reads TGTGCCACCAGTGCCAATAGCAATCAGCCCCAGCATTTT.

This chain links TRBV7-6 with TRBJ2-7; 8 nucleotides align to TRBD2. CDR3 size: 13 residues. Unmatched junction bases numbered 6, after V lost 5 bases and J lost 6 bases. Looked up from germline, CDR1 is SGHVS and CDR2 is FNYEAQ. Written as DNA, the CDR3 is TGTGCCAGCAGCCGGGTTAGCGGGGTCGAGCAGTACTTC. This gives the protein CASSRVSGVEQYF.

The gene calls are TRBV27 and TRBJ1-5; D is undetermined. The germline gives CDR1 MNHEY, CDR2 SMNVEV (reference sequence). V gave up 7 bases and J gave up 1 base, with 14 bases separating them. The CDR3 consists of 15 residues. The CDR3 spells CASTPTWSSNQPQHF. CDR3 sequence (DNA): TGTGCCAGCACCCCTACGTGGAGCAGCAATCAGCCCCAGCATTTT.

The gene calls are TRBV20-1 and TRBJ2-5, with 9 positions matching TRBD2. Looked up from germline, CDR1 is DFQATT and CDR2 is SNEGSKA (reference sequence). This CDR3 is built from 14 residues. Unmatched junction bases numbered 7, after V lost 3 bases and J lost 5 bases. In DNA form, the CDR3 reads TGCAGTGCTAGTAGCGGGACTAGCATCGAGACCCAGTACTTC. The encoded protein is CSASSGTSIETQYF.

This sequence joins TRBV2 and TRBJ2-3; TRBD1 is a possible D gene (5 bases). The CDR3 has 13 amino acids. From germline, CDR1 is SNHLY and CDR2 FYNNEI. Trimming left V 7 bases short and J 2 bases short, with 10 bases between. This CDR3 reads CASIQGLTDTQYF. The DNA for the CDR3 is TGTGCCAGCATTCAGGGCCTCACAGATACGCAGTATTTT.

V usage is TRBV6-5 and J usage is TRBJ2-7; D might be TRBD2 (6 bases). V lost 6 bases to trimming and J lost 3 bases, with 12 bases between them. The CDR3 sequence is 13 residues long. Germline CDR1 MNHEY, CDR2 SVGAGI. The CDR3 here is CASRTGLYYEQYF. As DNA, the CDR3 is TGTGCCAGCAGGACGGGACTTTACTACGAGCAGTACTTC.

The rearrangement uses TRBV15 and TRBJ1-5; perhaps TRBD1 as D (6 bases). Deletions cut 0 bases from V and 4 bases from J, with 13 bases between. Germline V gene sequence: CDR1 LNHNV, CDR2 YYDKDF (reference sequence). CDR3 length: 16 residues. This CDR3 reads CATSRDRGTRNQPQHF. Here the CDR3 DNA reads TGTGCCACCAGCAGAGACAGGGGCACCCGAAATCAGCCCCAGCATTTT.

This chain uses TRBV19 with TRBJ2-7, with D maybe TRBD2 (6 bases). Germline CDR1 reads LNHDA; CDR2 reads SQIVND (reference sequence). This CDR3 has 13 residues. Trimming shortened V by 4 bases and J by 3 bases, and 10 bases separated the two germline ends. The CDR3 sequence: CASSTSEDYEQYF. As DNA, the CDR3 is TGTGCCAGTAGTACTAGCGAGGACTACGAGCAGTACTTC.

V usage is TRBV10-3 and J usage is TRBJ1-2, with D unclear. The CDR3 loop spans 12 amino acids. CDR1 ENHRY and CDR2 SYGVKD come from the germline V gene. V dropped 0 bases and J dropped 4 bases, with 3 bases sitting between them. CDR3 sequence (DNA): TGTGCCATCAGTGAGTCCAGCTATGGCTACACCTTC. Translation gives CAISESSYGYTF.

This chain joins TRBV4-1 and TRBJ2-2; D perhaps matches TRBD2 (6 bases). From germline, CDR1 is MGHRA and CDR2 YSYEKL. There are 16 residues in the CDR3. Trimming pared 5 bases from V and 0 bases from J, leaving 13 bases between. The CDR3: CASSSPPGANTGELFF. In nucleotides, the CDR3 is TGCGCCAGCAGCTCTCCTCCGGGAGCGAACACCGGGGAGCTGTTTTTT.

The rearrangement uses TRBV30 and TRBJ1-3, with a weak D call TRBD1 (6 bases). Germline CDR1 and CDR2: GTSNPN and SVGIG (reference sequence). The CDR3 totals 14 residues. V lost 4 bases and J lost 0, with 10 bases in between. CDR3 in amino acids: CAWNTGNSGNTIYF. The DNA of the CDR3 is TGTGCCTGGAACACAGGGAACTCTGGAAACACCATATATTTT.

The chain couples TRBV2 to TRBJ2-7; the D gene is possibly TRBD1 (6 bases). Germline loops: CDR1 SNHLY, CDR2 FYNNEI. The CDR3 contains 13 residues. Trimming cost V 4 bases and J 3 bases, with 10 bases left between them. The CDR3 region has the DNA TGTGCCAGCAGTGTAGGACAGTACTACGAGCAGTACTTC. It codes for CASSVGQYYEQYF. Combining the CDR3 with reference TRBV2 and TRBJ2-7 gives the whole variable domain EPEVTQTPSHQVTQMGQEVILRCVPISNHLYFYWYRQILGQKVEFLVSFYNNEISEKSEIFDDQFSVERPDGSNFTLKIRSTKLEDSAMYFCASSVGQYYEQYFGPGTRLTVT.